The 16 T cell receptor beta chains below come from one sample, sequenced in a study of blood T cell repertoires in COVID-19. The method was immunoSEQ multiplex PCR; TCRdb's version includes in-frame clones alone and lacks a portion of them. The sample yields some 30,000 clones, approximately 88% seen once. Sequencing was done on a sample of peripheral blood. The source is a human donor in a cohort sampled during active COVID-19.

This chain uses TRBV11-2 with TRBJ1-3; D may be TRBD1 (5 bases). V lost 4 bases and J 0 bases, leaving 22 bases between the germline ends. Germline V gene lookup returns CDR1 SGHAT and CDR2 FQNNGV. The CDR3 covers 19 residues. CDR3 sequence (DNA): TGTGCCAGCAGCTCACCCAGCGGTGCGGGGCAGAGCTCTGGAAACACCATATATTTT. Translated: CASSSPSGAGQSSGNTIYF.

The rearrangement links TRBV30 to TRBJ1-2; no definite D call. Germline assignment: CDR1 GTSNPN and CDR2 SVGIG (reference sequence). This CDR3 is 13 amino acids long. Trimming took 6 bases from V and 2 from J, leaving 13 bases between them. CDR3 sequence: CACPTSRNYGYTF. The DNA of the CDR3 is TGTGCCTGCCCCACGAGCAGGAACTATGGCTACACCTTC.

The chain links TRBV20-1 to TRBJ2-5, with D tentatively TRBD2 (5 bases). From germline, CDR1 is DFQATT and CDR2 SNEGSKA (reference sequence). Trimming cost V 5 bases and J 5 bases, with 9 bases left between them. The CDR3 is 11 residues long. As DNA, the CDR3 is TGCAGTGCTTGCCAGCGGGAGACCCAGTACTTC. It specifies CSACQRETQYF.

J is TRBJ1-5 and V is TRBV19; 7 nucleotides agree with TRBD1. The germline CDR1 and CDR2 sequences are LNHDA and SQIVND (reference sequence). V trimming: 5 bases; J trimming: 4 bases; junction bases outside the gene matches: 8. The CDR3 runs to 15 residues. CDR3 DNA: TGTGCCAGTAGTTGGTCGGGACAGCCAAATCAGCCCCAGCATTTT. Its protein product is CASSWSGQPNQPQHF.

V gene TRBV7-9 combines with J gene TRBJ2-2; maybe TRBD2 (5 bases). Germline CDR1 reads SEHNR; CDR2 reads FQNEAQ (reference sequence). The CDR3 loop spans 14 amino acids. V shed 5 bases and J shed 4 bases, with 11 bases lying between them. The CDR3 DNA sequence: TGTGCCAGCAGCACCCCGGGAAGCACCGGGGAGCTGTTTTTT. Protein product: CASSTPGSTGELFF.

In this sample, this clone turned up once. The rearrangement joins TRBV9 to TRBJ2-2; TRBD1 is a possible D gene (7 bases). The V end was cut by 4 bases, the J end by 7 bases, with 17 bases between. The length of the CDR3 is 15 residues. The V gene's germline CDR1 is SGDLS and CDR2 YYNGEE. CDR3 DNA: TGTGCCAGCAGCCTGGAGGGGGCGCGTTACGGGGAGCTGTTTTTT. Translating gives CASSLEGARYGELFF.

This clone was counted a few times. The chain uses TRBV10-3 and TRBJ2-1, with a possible D match to TRBD1 (5 bases). The V end lost 4 bases, the J end lost 1 base, and 14 bases lay between the germline ends. This CDR3 is built from 16 residues. Germline lookup yields CDR1 ENHRY and CDR2 SYGVKD. The chain's CDR3 is CAISAIQGSSYNEQFF. In DNA, the CDR3 is TGTGCCATCAGTGCAATCCAGGGTTCTTCCTACAATGAGCAGTTCTTC.

V and J are TRBV2 and TRBJ2-3; TRBD2 might be the D (5 bases). V was trimmed by 0 bases and J by 9 bases, leaving 16 bases between them. This CDR3 region has 15 residues. Germline V gene data show CDR1 as SNHLY and CDR2 as FYNNEI. The CDR3 is CASSEAPTKRPTQYF. The CDR3 DNA reads TGTGCCAGCAGTGAAGCGCCAACTAAGCGGCCAACGCAGTATTTT.

The rearrangement uses TRBV11-2 and TRBJ1-4; D call uncertain. The V and J ends lost 3 bases and 8 bases respectively, with 19 bases between them. CDR1 is SGHAT, CDR2 FQNNGV, per germline. The CDR3 runs to 16 residues. Here the CDR3 DNA reads TGTGCCAGCAGCTTGACAAGCCCGGTGGGGAGGGAAAAACTGTTTTTT. Translated: CASSLTSPVGREKLFF.

V gene TRBV21-1 combines with J gene TRBJ2-1; the D call of TRBD1 is as the table states it, not checked on the DNA. TRBV21-1 is recorded as a pseudogene. This CDR3 has 12 residues. DNA for the CDR3: TGTGCCAGCAACCGGCTGGGCGATGAGCAGTTCTTC. It is translated as CASNRLGDEQFF.

The chain couples TRBV10-3 to TRBJ2-7; 9 positions match TRBD1. The CDR3 is 14 amino acids. V was pared by 0 bases and J by 4 bases, with 1 base of the junction left unmatched. The V gene's germline CDR1 is ENHRY and CDR2 SYGVKD. CDR3 bases: TGTGCCATCAGTGAGTCGGGACAGGGTTACGAGCAGTACTTC. As protein: CAISESGQGYEQYF.

J is TRBJ2-1 and V is TRBV7-9; tentatively, D is TRBD2 (6 bases). The V end lost 5 bases, the J end lost 6 bases, and 14 bases lay between the germline ends. CDR1 and CDR2 from the germline V gene are SEHNR and FQNEAQ (reference sequence). This CDR3 comprises 14 residues. CDR3 sequence: CASSPQGLLNEQFF. The CDR3 DNA reads as TGTGCCAGCAGCCCCCAGGGACTCCTCAATGAGCAGTTCTTC.

The V gene is TRBV4-1, the J gene TRBJ2-3, with TRBD2 as a possible D gene (5 bases). Trimming removed 8 bases from V and 0 bases from J, with 15 bases in between. CDR1 MGHRA and CDR2 YSYEKL come from the germline V gene. The CDR3 has 15 amino acids. CDR3 sequence: CASRFSAASTDTQYF. The CDR3 nucleotides read TGCGCCAGCCGGTTTAGCGCGGCTAGCACAGATACGCAGTATTTT.

The chain combines TRBV30 with TRBJ2-5; maybe TRBD2 (5 bases). The V end was cut by 4 bases, the J end by 5 bases, with 11 bases between. The V gene's germline CDR1 is GTSNPN and CDR2 SVGIG (reference sequence). The CDR3 extends over 12 amino acids. Here the CDR3 DNA reads TGTGCCTGGAAACCTGGCGGGGAGACCCAGTACTTC. Translated: CAWKPGGETQYF. The complete variable domain, with remaining parts taken from reference TRBV30 and TRBJ2-5, reads SQTIHQWPATLVQPVGSPLSLECTVEGTSNPNLYWYRQAAGRGLQLLFYSVGIGQISSEVPQNLSASRPQDRQFILSSKKLLLSDSGFYLCAWKPGGETQYFGPGTRLLVL.

The rearrangement uses TRBV6-6 and TRBJ1-3; 11 bases line up with TRBD1. The V gene's germline CDR1 is MNHNY and CDR2 SVGAGI (reference sequence). The ends lost 7 bases at V and 3 bases at J; junction bases unmatched: 8. The CDR3 totals 16 residues. The CDR3 is CASIQDRGLYGNTIYF. CDR3 nucleotide sequence: TGTGCCAGCATCCAGGACAGGGGGCTTTATGGAAACACCATATATTTT.

The V call is TRBV13, the J call TRBJ1-6, with 7 bases identical to TRBD1. Losses at the gene ends were 5 bases for V and 0 bases for J; bases not matched to a gene: 7. CDR3 length: 17 amino acids. The germline V gene has CDR1 PRHDT and CDR2 FYEKMQ (reference sequence). The CDR3 reads CASSPPRDSSYNSPLHF. CDR3 in DNA: TGTGCCAGCAGCCCCCCCCGGGACAGCTCCTATAATTCACCCCTCCACTTT.